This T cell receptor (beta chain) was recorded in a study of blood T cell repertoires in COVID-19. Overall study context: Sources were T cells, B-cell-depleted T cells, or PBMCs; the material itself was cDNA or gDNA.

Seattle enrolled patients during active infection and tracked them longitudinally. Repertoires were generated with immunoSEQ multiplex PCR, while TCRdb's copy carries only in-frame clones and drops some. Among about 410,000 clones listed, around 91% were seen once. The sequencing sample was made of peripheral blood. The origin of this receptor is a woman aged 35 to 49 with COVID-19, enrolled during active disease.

The CDR3 reads CASRRLWESDEQYF. The DNA of the CDR3 is TGTGCCAGCAGAAGACTCTGGGAGTCGGACGAGCAGTACTTC. V is TRBV28 and J is TRBJ2-7, with a weak D call TRBD2 (5 bases). The germline CDR1 and CDR2 sequences are MDHEN and SYDVKM. V lost 6 bases and J lost 5, with 17 bases in between. The CDR3 has 14 amino acids.